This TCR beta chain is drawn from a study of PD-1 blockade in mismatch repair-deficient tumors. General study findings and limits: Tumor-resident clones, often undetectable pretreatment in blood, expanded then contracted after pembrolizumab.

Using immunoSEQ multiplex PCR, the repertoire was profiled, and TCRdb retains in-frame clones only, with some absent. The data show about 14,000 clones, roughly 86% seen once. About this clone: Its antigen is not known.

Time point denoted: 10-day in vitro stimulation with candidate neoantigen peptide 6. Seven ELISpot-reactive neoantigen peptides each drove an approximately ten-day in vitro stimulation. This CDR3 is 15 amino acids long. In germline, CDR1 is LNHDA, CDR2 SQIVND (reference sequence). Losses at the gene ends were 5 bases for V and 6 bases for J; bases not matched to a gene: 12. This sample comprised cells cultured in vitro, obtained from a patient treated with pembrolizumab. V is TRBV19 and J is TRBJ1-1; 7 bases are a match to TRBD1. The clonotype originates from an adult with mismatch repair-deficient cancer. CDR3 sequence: CASSGQTGIKAEAFF. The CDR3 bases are TGTGCCAGTAGTGGACAGACAGGGATCAAGGCTGAAGCTTTCTTT.